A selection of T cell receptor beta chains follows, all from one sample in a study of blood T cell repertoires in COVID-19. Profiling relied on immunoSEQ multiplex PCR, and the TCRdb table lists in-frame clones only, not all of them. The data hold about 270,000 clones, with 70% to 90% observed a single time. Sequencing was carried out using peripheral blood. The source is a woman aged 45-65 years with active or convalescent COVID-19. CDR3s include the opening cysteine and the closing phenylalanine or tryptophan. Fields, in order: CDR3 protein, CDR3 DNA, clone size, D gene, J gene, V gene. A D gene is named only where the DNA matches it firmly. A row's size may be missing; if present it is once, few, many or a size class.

CATLEGGSDYNEQFF,TGTGCCACCTTAGAGGGTGGCTCCGACTACAATGAGCAGTTCTTC,.,.,TRBJ2-1,TRBV2
CASSRHSGTEGNIQYF,TGTGCCAGCAGCCGCCACAGCGGGACTGAGGGGAACATTCAGTACTTC,.,TRBD2,TRBJ2-4,TRBV3-1/TRBV3-2
CASSPRRGADSCTF,TGTGCCAGCTCACCAAGGCGGGGGGCGGACTCCTGCACCTTC,.,.,TRBJ1-2,TRBV18
CASSLVSQGAVYGYTF,TGTGCCAGCAGCTTAGTATCTCAGGGCGCGGTCTATGGCTACACCTTC,.,.,TRBJ1-2,TRBV11-3
CAWSVTGGAYDEQFF,TGTGCCTGGAGTGTGACGGGAGGGGCTTACGATGAGCAGTTCTTC,.,TRBD2,TRBJ2-1,TRBV30
CASSLEGQGRNTEAFF,TGTGCCAGCAGCTTAGAAGGACAGGGGAGGAACACTGAAGCTTTCTTT,.,TRBD1,TRBJ1-1,TRBV7-6
CASSLYRDRALGNTIYF,TGTGCCAGCAGCTTGTACCGGGACAGGGCTTTAGGAAACACCATATATTTT,.,TRBD1,TRBJ1-3,TRBV5-6
CASTPSGTGNTEAFF,TGTGCCAGCACTCCTTCCGGGACAGGGAACACTGAAGCTTTCTTT,.,TRBD1,TRBJ1-1,TRBV28
CASSEMSGYTF,TGTGCCAGCAGTGAAATGAGTGGCTACACCTTC,.,.,TRBJ1-2,TRBV6-1
CASSFRPQGPEETQYF,TGCGCCAGCAGCTTTCGCCCACAGGGACCGGAGGAGACCCAGTACTTC,.,.,TRBJ2-5,TRBV4-1
CASSLVTGLGGTEAFF,TGTGCCAGCAGCTTAGTTACAGGGTTAGGAGGAACTGAAGCTTTCTTT,few,.,TRBJ1-1,TRBV7-9
CASSRWAYSNQPQHF,TGTGCCAGCAGTAGGTGGGCTTATAGCAATCAGCCCCAGCATTTT,.,.,TRBJ1-5,TRBV6-5
CASSQDSGDIYGYTF,TGTGCCAGCAGCCAAGATTCAGGGGATATTTATGGCTACACCTTC,.,.,TRBJ1-2,TRBV14
CASSSRDFPNTGELFF,TGTGCCAGCAGTTCCCGGGACTTCCCGAACACCGGGGAGCTGTTTTTT,.,.,TRBJ2-2,TRBV6-5
CASSMVSGASTDTQYF,TGTGCCAGTAGTATGGTTAGCGGGGCTAGCACAGATACGCAGTATTTT,.,TRBD2,TRBJ2-3,TRBV19
CASSSQQGISIPYTGELFF,TGCGCCAGCAGCTCGCAACAGGGGATATCGATCCCCTACACCGGGGAGCTGTTTTTT,.,TRBD1,TRBJ2-2,TRBV5-1
CASSSGTSGKGYEQFF,TGTGCCAGCAGCTCAGGGACTAGCGGGAAAGGCTATGAGCAGTTCTTC,once,TRBD2,TRBJ2-1,TRBV7-8
CASSPEPSTQYF,TGCGCCAGCAGCCCAGAACCGTCCACCCAGTACTTC,few,.,TRBJ2-5,TRBV5-1
CASRPQGGKLFF,TGTGCCAGCAGACCCCAGGGAGGAAAACTGTTTTTT,.,.,TRBJ1-4,TRBV2
CASSPPVSLMAFF,TGTGCCAGCTCACCACCTGTTTCCCTAATGGCTTTCTTT,few,.,TRBJ1-1,TRBV18
CASSLDGGQGQPQHF,TGTGCCAGCAGCTTGGATGGGGGCCAGGGTCAGCCCCAGCATTTT,.,.,TRBJ1-5,TRBV5-4
CASSGGIATNEKLFF,TGTGCCAGCAGCGGCGGCATCGCAACTAATGAAAAACTGTTTTTT,.,.,TRBJ1-4,TRBV9
CASSFYGSIQFF,TGTGCCAGCAGCTTTTACGGGAGTATCCAGTTCTTC,.,.,TRBJ2-1,TRBV5-6
CASSAPRQSSYNSPLHF,TGTGCCAGCAGTGCCCCTCGTCAGTCCTCCTATAATTCACCCCTCCACTTT,.,.,TRBJ1-6,TRBV2
CASSVAYGSSYEQYF,TGTGCCAGCAGCGTAGCTTATGGGAGCTCCTACGAGCAGTACTTC,.,.,TRBJ2-7,TRBV9
CASTVAGEETQYF,TGTGCCAGCACCGTAGCGGGAGAGGAGACCCAGTACTTC,.,TRBD2,TRBJ2-5,TRBV7-9
CASSFTGTSDQPQHF,TGTGCCAGCAGTTTCACAGGGACCTCGGACCAGCCCCAGCATTTT,once,.,TRBJ1-5,TRBV28
CASTLLDTQYF,TGTGCCAGCACCCTCCTGGATACGCAGTATTTT,.,.,TRBJ2-3,TRBV28
CASSEGRDYTDTQYF,TGTGCCAGCAGTGAAGGACGGGACTACACAGATACGCAGTATTTT,.,TRBD2,TRBJ2-3,TRBV2
CASSVRGLVPFSNTGELFF,TGTGCCAGCAGCGTAAGAGGACTAGTCCCTTTTTCTAACACCGGGGAGCTGTTTTTT,.,TRBD2,TRBJ2-2,TRBV6-4
CASSRGTSGSTDTQYF,TGCGCCAGCAGCCGAGGGACTAGCGGCAGCACAGATACGCAGTATTTT,.,TRBD2,TRBJ2-3,TRBV4-1
CASSEGLRQPQHF,TGTGCCAGTAGTGAGGGTCTCCGTCAGCCCCAGCATTTT,.,.,TRBJ1-5,TRBV19
CASSPSIPGLGPSYNEQFF,TGTGCCAGCAGTCCGAGTATTCCGGGACTAGGGCCCTCCTACAATGAGCAGTTCTTC,.,TRBD2,TRBJ2-1,TRBV27
CASSYKGRGSEKLFF,TGTGCCAGCAGTTACAAGGGCAGGGGGAGTGAAAAACTGTTTTTT,.,TRBD1,TRBJ1-4,TRBV6-5
CASSEGEVYTIYF,TGTGCCAGCAGTGAAGGAGAGGTGTACACCATATATTTT,.,.,TRBJ1-3,TRBV6-1
CASRTSGITYEQYF,TGTGCCAGCAGAACTAGCGGGATTACCTACGAGCAGTACTTC,many,TRBD2,TRBJ2-7,TRBV2
CASSPQRDRGGEKLFF,TGTGCCAGTAGCCCCCAGAGGGACAGGGGGGGTGAAAAACTGTTTTTT,few,TRBD1,TRBJ1-4,TRBV19
CASSLGTSSLADTQYF,TGTGCCAGCAGCCTCGGGACTAGCTCCCTCGCAGATACGCAGTATTTT,.,TRBD2,TRBJ2-3,TRBV7-2
CASSENSYEQYF,TGCGCCAGCAGTGAGAACAGCTACGAGCAGTACTTC,.,.,TRBJ2-7,TRBV10-1
CSVDRGYEQYF,TGCAGTGTGGACAGGGGCTACGAGCAGTACTTC,.,TRBD1,TRBJ2-7,TRBV20-1
CATSSLLAGGLGGQQFF,TGTGCCACCAGCAGCCTCCTAGCGGGAGGACTGGGAGGCCAGCAGTTCTTC,.,TRBD2,TRBJ2-1,TRBV15
CASSFPGTRGGTQYF,TGCGCCAGCAGCTTCCCCGGGACTAGGGGAGGTACGCAGTATTTT,.,TRBD2,TRBJ2-3,TRBV5-1
CASTTGPGSPLHF,TGTGCCAGTACGACAGGGCCCGGATCACCCCTCCACTTT,.,TRBD1,TRBJ1-6,TRBV12-3/TRBV12-4
CASRTGQFGEKLFF,TGTGCCAGCAGAACAGGACAGTTCGGCGAAAAACTGTTTTTT,.,.,TRBJ1-4,TRBV28
CASSLSQGLPNYGYTF,TGTGCCAGCAGTTTATCACAGGGATTGCCTAACTATGGCTACACCTTC,.,.,TRBJ1-2,TRBV28